This T cell receptor beta chain was documented in a study of blood T cell repertoires in COVID-19 (dated by TCRdb to the early 2020s). With regard to the full study: Samples from collaborators originated in the United States, Italy and Spain and spanned both the acute and convalescent phases of COVID-19. Subjects who had been exposed to COVID-19, were actively infected with it, or had recovered from it provided the deeply sampled blood TCRbeta repertoires that made up the dataset. Where HLA class I and class II types were available, the types were taken from metadata supplied by the sample provider, not from assay-based typing. Samples were obtained from the ongoing ImmuneRACE study (first 160 participants) and from over 1,000 subjects provided by 6 global collaborators. The repertoires were released in a freely available public database meant as a resource for research on the immune response to SARS-CoV-2. The sample metadata nearly always contained a de-identified subject ID, COVID-19 status, age in years and sex. The material from the prospective study consisted of cDNA or gDNA derived from T cells, B-cell-depleted T cells, or PBMCs.

Here is what the overall study found, with its caveats: The amount of clinical and demographic metadata varied by source and participant and was provided uncurated.

As concerns this clone: Its antigen has not been determined. Base qualities are missing; no much larger clone stands one base away.

Each collaborating institution followed its own protocols to collect whole blood in K2EDTA tubes. For TCRbeta analysis, collaborators shipped samples in one of three forms: frozen whole blood, isolated PBMCs, or DNA extracted from either of those sample types. TCRbeta CDR3 regions were amplified from genomic DNA using the immunoSEQ Assay, a bias-controlled multiplex PCR. Concerning the study's data processing: The number of nucleated cells in each sample was estimated from the amplification of reference gene primers within the assay. To quantify the absolute abundance of each unique TCRbeta CDR3 rearrangement, sequence reads were collapsed and filtered. For each sample, productive Simpson clonality was calculated by taking the square root of Simpson's diversity index across productive rearrangements. Imported from immuneACCESS, the table was reduced by TCRdb to in-frame sequences with V and J called. These copies leave out some clones; in studies compared against another copy, an unresolved V gene accounts for under half, and the cause of the remainder is not known. That table supplies the V and J calls and clone size; D and trimming were determined from the DNA. Within this sample are 60,000 to 90,000 clones, with less than 75% of them counted one time only. The biggest ten clones account for approximately 20% of the sample.

Based on the germline V gene, the CDR1 and CDR2 sequences are KGHDR and SFDVKD. From the cysteine up to the phenylalanine, the CDR3 has a length of 14 residues. Of all the DNA, just the CDR3 is kept, 42 bases in frame from base 1. For this chain, trimming is 4 bases at the V end and 5 bases at the J end, and the number of junction bases without a gene match is 1. Sequencing was done on a sample of peripheral blood. The chain was built from TRBV24-1 and TRBJ2-1, and TRBD2 matches 10 of the central bases. The receptor comes from a man aged 55-75 years with acute or convalescent COVID-19. The DNA reads as follows: TGTGCCACCAGTGACCTAGCGGGAGACAATGAGCAGTTCTTC. This sequence encodes CATSDLAGDNEQFF.